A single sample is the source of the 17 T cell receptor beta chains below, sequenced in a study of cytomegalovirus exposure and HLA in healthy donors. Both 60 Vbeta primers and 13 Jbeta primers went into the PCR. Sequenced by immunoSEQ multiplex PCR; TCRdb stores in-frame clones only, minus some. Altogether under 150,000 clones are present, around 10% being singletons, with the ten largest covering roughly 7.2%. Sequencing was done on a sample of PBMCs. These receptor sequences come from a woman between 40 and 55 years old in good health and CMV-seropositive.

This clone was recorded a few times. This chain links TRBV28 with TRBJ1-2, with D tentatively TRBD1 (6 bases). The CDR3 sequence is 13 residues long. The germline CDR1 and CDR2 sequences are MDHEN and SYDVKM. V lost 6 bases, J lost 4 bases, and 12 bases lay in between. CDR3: CASSPGQTYGYTF. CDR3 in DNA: TGTGCCAGCAGCCCGGGACAAACCTATGGCTACACCTTC.

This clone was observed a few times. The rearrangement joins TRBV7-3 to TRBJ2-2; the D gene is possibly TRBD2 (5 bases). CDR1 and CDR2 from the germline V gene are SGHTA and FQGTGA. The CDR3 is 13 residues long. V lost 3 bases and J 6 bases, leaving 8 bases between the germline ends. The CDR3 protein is CASSFGRAGELFF. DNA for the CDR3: TGTGCCAGCAGCTTCGGGCGGGCCGGGGAGCTGTTTTTT.

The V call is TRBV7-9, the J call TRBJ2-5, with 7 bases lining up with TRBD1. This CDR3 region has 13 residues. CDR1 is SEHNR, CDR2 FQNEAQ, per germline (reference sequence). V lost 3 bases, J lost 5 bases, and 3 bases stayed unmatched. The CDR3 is CASSFTGVETQYF. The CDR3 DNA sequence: TGTGCCAGCAGCTTCACAGGGGTGGAGACCCAGTACTTC. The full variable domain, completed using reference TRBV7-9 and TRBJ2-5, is DTGVSQNPRHKITKRGQNVTFRCDPISEHNRLYWYRQTLGQGPEFLTYFQNEAQLEKSRLLSDRFSAERPKGSFSTLEIQRTEQGDSAMYLCASSFTGVETQYFGPGTRLLVL.

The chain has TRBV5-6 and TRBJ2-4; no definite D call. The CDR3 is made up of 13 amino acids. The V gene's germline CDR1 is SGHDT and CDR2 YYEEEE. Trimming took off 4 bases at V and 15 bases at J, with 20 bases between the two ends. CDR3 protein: CASSLTFAPESYF. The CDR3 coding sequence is TGTGCCAGCAGCCTTACCTTCGCGCCGGAGTCGTACTTC.

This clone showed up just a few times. This CDR3 reads CASSPRGDTQYF. CDR3 nucleotides: TGTGCCAGCTCACCGCGAGGGGATACGCAGTATTTT. The chain is built from TRBV18 and TRBJ2-3, with D perhaps matching TRBD2 (5 bases). CDR3 length: 12 residues. Looked up from germline, CDR1 is KGHSH and CDR2 is LQKENI. The V gene lost 3 bases and the J gene lost 6 bases, with 7 bases spanning the gap.

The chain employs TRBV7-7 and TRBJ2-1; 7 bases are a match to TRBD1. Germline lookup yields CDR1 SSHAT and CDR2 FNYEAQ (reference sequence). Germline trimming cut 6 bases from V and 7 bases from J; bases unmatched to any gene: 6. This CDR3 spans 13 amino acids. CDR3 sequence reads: CASSLDRANEQFF. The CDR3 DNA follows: TGTGCCAGCAGTCTTGACAGGGCGAATGAGCAGTTCTTC.

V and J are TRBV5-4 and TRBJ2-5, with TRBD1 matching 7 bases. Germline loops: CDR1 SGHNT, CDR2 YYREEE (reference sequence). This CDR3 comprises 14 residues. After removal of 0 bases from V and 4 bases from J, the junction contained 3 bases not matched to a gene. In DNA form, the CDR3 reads TGTGCCAGCAGCTTGGGACAGGGAGCAGAGACCCAGTACTTC. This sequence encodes CASSLGQGAETQYF.

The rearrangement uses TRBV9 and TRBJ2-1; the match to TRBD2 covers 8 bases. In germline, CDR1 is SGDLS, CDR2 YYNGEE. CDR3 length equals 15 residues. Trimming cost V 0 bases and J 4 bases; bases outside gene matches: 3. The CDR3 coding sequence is TGTGCCAGCAGCGTAGAAATAGCGGGGTACAATGAGCAGTTCTTC. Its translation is CASSVEIAGYNEQFF. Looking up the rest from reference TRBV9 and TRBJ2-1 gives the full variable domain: DSGVTQTPKHLITATGQRVTLRCSPRSGDLSVYWYQQSLDQGLQFLIQYYNGEERAKGNILERFSAQQFPDLHSELNLSSLELGDSALYFCASSVEIAGYNEQFFGPGTRLTVL.

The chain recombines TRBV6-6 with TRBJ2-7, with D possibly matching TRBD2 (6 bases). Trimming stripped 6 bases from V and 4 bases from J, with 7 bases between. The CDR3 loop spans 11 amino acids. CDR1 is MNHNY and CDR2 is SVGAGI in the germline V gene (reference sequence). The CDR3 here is CASRAGYEQYF. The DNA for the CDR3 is TGTGCCAGCAGGGCGGGGTACGAGCAGTACTTC.

Here the CDR3 DNA reads TGTGCCAGCAGCCTAACGAGACAGGGGCCAGACTATGGCTACACCTTC. This translates into CASSLTRQGPDYGYTF. The rearrangement uses TRBV7-8 and TRBJ1-2; 8 bases map to TRBD1. Germline CDR1 and CDR2: SGHVS and FQNEAQ. Trimming removed 5 bases from V and 3 bases from J; junction bases left unmatched: 11. This CDR3 contains 16 residues.

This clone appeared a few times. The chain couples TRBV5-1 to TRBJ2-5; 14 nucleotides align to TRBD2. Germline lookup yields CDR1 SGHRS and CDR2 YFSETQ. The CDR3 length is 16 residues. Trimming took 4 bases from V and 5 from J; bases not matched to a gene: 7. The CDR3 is CASSPGLAGGEETQYF. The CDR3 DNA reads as TGCGCCAGCAGCCCAGGACTAGCGGGGGGCGAGGAGACCCAGTACTTC. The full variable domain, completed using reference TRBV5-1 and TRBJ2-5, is KAGVTQTPRYLIKTRGQQVTLSCSPISGHRSVSWYQQTPGQGLQFLFEYFSETQRNKGNFPGRFSGRQFSNSRSEMNVSTLELGDSALYLCASSPGLAGGEETQYFGPGTRLLVL.

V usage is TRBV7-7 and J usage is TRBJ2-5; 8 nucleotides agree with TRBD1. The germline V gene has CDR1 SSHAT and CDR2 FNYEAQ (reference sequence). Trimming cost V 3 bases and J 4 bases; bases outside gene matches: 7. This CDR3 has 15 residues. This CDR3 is CASSFHRTGTETQYF. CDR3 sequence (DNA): TGTGCCAGCAGCTTCCACCGGACAGGGACAGAGACCCAGTACTTC.

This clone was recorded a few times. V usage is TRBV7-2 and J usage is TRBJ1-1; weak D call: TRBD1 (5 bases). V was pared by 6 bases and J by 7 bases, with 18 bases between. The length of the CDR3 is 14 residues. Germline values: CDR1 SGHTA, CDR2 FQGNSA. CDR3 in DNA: TGTGCCAGCAGACCCTCCCCTCCAGGGCTTGAAGCTTTCTTT. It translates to CASRPSPPGLEAFF.

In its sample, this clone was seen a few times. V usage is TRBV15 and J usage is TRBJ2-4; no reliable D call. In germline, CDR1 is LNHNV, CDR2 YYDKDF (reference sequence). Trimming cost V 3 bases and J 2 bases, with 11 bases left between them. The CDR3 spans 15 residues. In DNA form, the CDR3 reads TGTGCCACCAGCAGTTTAAGCGAAACCAAAAACATTCAGTACTTC. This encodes CATSSLSETKNIQYF.

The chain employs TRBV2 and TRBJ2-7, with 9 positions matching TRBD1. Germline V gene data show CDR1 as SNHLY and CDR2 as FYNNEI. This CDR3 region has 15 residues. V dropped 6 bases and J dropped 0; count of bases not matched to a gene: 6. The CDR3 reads CASRGQGLSSYEQYF. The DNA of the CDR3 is TGTGCCAGCAGGGGACAGGGTCTAAGCTCCTACGAGCAGTACTTC. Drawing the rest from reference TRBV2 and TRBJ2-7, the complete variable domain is EPEVTQTPSHQVTQMGQEVILRCVPISNHLYFYWYRQILGQKVEFLVSFYNNEISEKSEIFDDQFSVERPDGSNFTLKIRSTKLEDSAMYFCASRGQGLSSYEQYFGPGTRLTVT.

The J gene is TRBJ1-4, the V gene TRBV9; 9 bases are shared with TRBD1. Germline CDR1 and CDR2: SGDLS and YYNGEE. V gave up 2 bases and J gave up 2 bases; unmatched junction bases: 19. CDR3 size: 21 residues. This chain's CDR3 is CASSVRPPLGTGLATNEKLFF. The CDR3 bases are TGTGCCAGCAGCGTTAGGCCCCCTCTAGGGACAGGGTTGGCGACTAATGAAAAACTGTTTTTT.

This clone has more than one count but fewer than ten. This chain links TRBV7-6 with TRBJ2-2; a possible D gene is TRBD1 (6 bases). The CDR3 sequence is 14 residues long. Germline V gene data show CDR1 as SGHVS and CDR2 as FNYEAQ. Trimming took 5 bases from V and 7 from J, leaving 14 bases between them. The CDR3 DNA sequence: TGTGCCAGCAGCCAGGGGCCTATCCGCGGGGAGCTGTTTTTT. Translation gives CASSQGPIRGELFF.